These 28 T cell receptor beta chains came from one sample sequenced in a study of T-cell reconstitution after alpha-beta-depleted transplantation in children. The TCRbeta library was prepared with unique molecular identifiers. TCRdb reprocessed the PCR reads via MiXCR and lists one record per CDR3 protein. Of about 610,000 distinct CDR3 sequences detected, 10% appear once; the ten largest clones hold 4%. Source: PBMCs from the stem cell graft donor, taken from the stem cell graft. All receptors come from a human donor who donated a stem cell graft to a child with acute myeloid leukemia.

This clonotype was detected a few times. The chain carries TRBV25-1 and TRBJ1-1; D uncertain. Trimming left V 6 bases short and J 4 bases short, with 15 bases between. CDR1 and CDR2 (germline): MGHDK, SYGVNS. This CDR3 comprises 14 residues. The CDR3 sequence is CASRREKVGTEAFF. The CDR3 nucleotides are TGTGCCAGCAGAAGGGAAAAAGTGGGCACTGAAGCTTTCTTT.

This clonotype came up many times. This chain uses TRBV4-3 with TRBJ2-1, with 14 bases that match TRBD2. In germline, CDR1 is LGHNA, CDR2 YSLEER. This CDR3 contains 20 residues. The junction had 9 bases not matched to a gene; V was cut back by 0 bases and J by 2 bases. This chain's CDR3 is CASSQDVATSGRATYNEQFF. In DNA, the CDR3 is TGCGCCAGCAGCCAAGATGTTGCGACTAGCGGGAGGGCCACCTACAATGAGCAGTTCTTC.

The table lists this clonotype with a few counts. This rearrangement joins TRBV7-2 to TRBJ2-1, with 9 nucleotides matching TRBD1. Trimming cost V 5 bases and J 7 bases; bases outside gene matches: 6. The CDR3 spans 14 residues. Germline-derived CDR1 and CDR2 are SGHTA and FQGNSA. The CDR3 loop is CASSTTGGRNEQFF. As DNA, the CDR3 is TGTGCCAGCAGCACTACAGGGGGCAGGAATGAGCAGTTCTTC. Using reference TRBV7-2 and TRBJ2-1 for the parts outside the CDR3, the full variable domain is GAGVSQSPSNKVTEKGKDVELRCDPISGHTALYWYRQSLGQGLEFLIYFQGNSAPDKSGLPSDRFSAERTGGSVSTLTIQRTQQEDSAVYLCASSTTGGRNEQFFGPGTRLTVL.

This clonotype was picked up a small number of times. This sequence joins TRBV5-1 and TRBJ2-7, with TRBD2 identical over 10 bases. The CDR3 has 16 residues. J was trimmed by 3 bases and V by 0 bases; bases with no gene match: 6. Germline CDR1 and CDR2: SGHRS and YFSETQ. CDR3 nucleotides: TGCGCCAGCAGCTTGGCCATAGGACTAGCGGTCTACGAGCAGTACTTC. Amino acid sequence: CASSLAIGLAVYEQYF.

This clonotype was picked up many times. CDR3 loop: CSARRGSGVETQYF. Written as DNA, the CDR3 is TGCAGTGCTAGAAGGGGGAGTGGGGTGGAGACCCAGTACTTC. The V call is TRBV20-1, the J call TRBJ2-5, with a weak D call TRBD1 (6 bases). The V gene lost 2 bases and the J gene lost 5 bases, with 15 bases spanning the gap. The germline V gene encodes CDR1 DFQATT and CDR2 SNEGSKA (reference sequence). The CDR3 has 14 residues.

In its sample, this clonotype was seen a few times. The chain carries TRBV27 and TRBJ2-2, with 8 bases aligning to TRBD2. The CDR3 spans 20 residues. The junction had 24 bases not matched to a gene; V was cut back by 7 bases and J by 5 bases. Germline V gene lookup returns CDR1 MNHEY and CDR2 SMNVEV (reference sequence). The CDR3: CASKGLAGPSGPVWTGELFF. CDR3 sequence (DNA): TGTGCCAGCAAAGGATTAGCGGGGCCTTCAGGTCCTGTGTGGACCGGGGAGCTGTTTTTT.

This clonotype has just a few counts. The rearrangement uses TRBV20-1 and TRBJ2-2; TRBD2 aligns across 7 bases. Germline CDR1 reads DFQATT; CDR2 reads SNEGSKA (reference sequence). J was trimmed by 5 bases and V by 3 bases; bases with no gene match: 6. CDR3 length equals 14 residues. CDR3 bases: TGCAGTGCTAGCGGGGAGCGGGGTACCGGGGAGCTGTTTTTT. Amino acid sequence: CSASGERGTGELFF.

This clonotype was seen at least ten times. This chain uses TRBV20-1 with TRBJ2-7; 10 positions agree with TRBD2. V gave up 3 bases and J gave up 5 bases; unmatched junction bases: 10. The length of the CDR3 is 15 residues. CDR1 DFQATT and CDR2 SNEGSKA come from the germline V gene (reference sequence). CDR3 sequence reads: CSARIRTSGPHEQYF. CDR3 DNA sequence: TGCAGTGCTAGGATACGGACTAGCGGACCCCACGAGCAGTACTTC.

In nucleotides, the CDR3 is TGTGCCAGCAGCTCGCGGGACACCTCCTCGGACATTCAGTACTTC. It is translated as CASSSRDTSSDIQYF. This chain uses TRBV7-3 with TRBJ2-4; D possibly uses TRBD1 or TRBD2 (6 bases each). The CDR3 length is 15 residues. CDR1 and CDR2 from the germline V gene are SGHTA and FQGTGA. Trimming removed 4 bases from V and 8 bases from J, with 18 bases in between.

This clonotype was counted only a few times. The J gene is TRBJ2-2, the V gene TRBV12-3 or TRBV12-4; no firm D call. CDR3 size: 16 residues. V was cut by 1 base and J by 10 bases, with 19 bases left in between. CDR3: CASSLGVGLPKVELFF. The CDR3 region has the DNA TGTGCCAGCAGTTTAGGCGTCGGGCTTCCGAAGGTGGAGCTGTTTTTT.

This clonotype was counted many times. The V gene is TRBV24-1, the J gene TRBJ2-2, with D perhaps assigned TRBD1 or TRBD2 (5 bases each). Trimming took off 4 bases at V and 5 bases at J, with 16 bases between the two ends. CDR1 and CDR2 from the germline V gene are KGHDR and SFDVKD. This CDR3 comprises 16 residues. In DNA form, the CDR3 reads TGTGCCACCAGTGAGGCTACCGGGACCAAAACCGGGGAGCTGTTTTTT. Residues: CATSEATGTKTGELFF.

Only a few counts were recorded for this clonotype. The genes are TRBV28 and TRBJ2-3, with a weak D call TRBD1 (6 bases). CDR3 size: 17 residues. Deletions cut 5 bases from V and 6 bases from J, with 24 bases between. Germline V gene data show CDR1 as MDHEN and CDR2 as SYDVKM. CDR3 nucleotide sequence: TGTGCCAGCAGTCCACCTACAGGGAACCCCTTTAGGGATACGCAGTATTTT. Amino acid sequence: CASSPPTGNPFRDTQYF.

This clonotype was recorded many times. V usage is TRBV29-1 and J usage is TRBJ2-3, with a tentative D call TRBD2 (6 bases). V was shortened by 5 bases and J by 6 bases, with 15 bases between the two germline ends. The CDR3 sequence is 13 residues long. From germline, CDR1 is SQVTM and CDR2 ANQGSEA. This chain's CDR3 is CSVPGAREDTQYF. CDR3 DNA: TGCAGCGTTCCCGGTGCCCGGGAGGATACGCAGTATTTT.

J is TRBJ1-5 and V is TRBV29-1; D unclear. The CDR3 contains 14 residues. The ends were cut back, 7 bases at V and 6 bases at J, with 19 bases in the middle. The V gene's germline CDR1 is SQVTM and CDR2 ANQGSEA. CDR3 loop: CSAAGPGVSQPQHF. The CDR3 region has the DNA TGCAGCGCCGCGGGCCCAGGAGTCAGTCAGCCCCAGCATTTT.

This clonotype was counted only a few times. The V and J genes are TRBV7-9 and TRBJ1-1; D call uncertain. Trimming removed 5 bases at V and 1 base at J, with 11 bases between. The CDR3 sequence is 14 residues long. Per germline, CDR1 SEHNR and CDR2 FQNEAQ (reference sequence). CDR3 residues: CASSVSSGNTEAFF. The CDR3 nucleotides are TGTGCCAGCAGCGTAAGTTCGGGGAACACTGAAGCTTTCTTT.

This clonotype was detected only a few times. The chain combines TRBV5-1 with TRBJ2-7; 10 bases map to TRBD1. The J segment lost 2 bases and the V segment lost 6 bases, leaving 8 bases of the junction unmatched. Germline CDR1 and CDR2: SGHRS and YFSETQ. This CDR3 region has 15 residues. The CDR3, as DNA: TGCGCCAGCAACATGGGACAGGGGCGGACCTACGAGCAGTACTTC. Translation gives CASNMGQGRTYEQYF.

This clonotype was observed at least ten times. CDR3 nucleotides: TGTGCCAGCAGTAGGCCTAATAGCGGGAGGAGGGAGACCCAGTACTTC. Its translation: CASSRPNSGRRETQYF. The rearrangement uses TRBV6-1 and TRBJ2-5, with 10 positions matching TRBD2. Germline V gives CDR1 MNHNS, CDR2 SASEGT. After removal of 5 bases from V and 5 bases from J, the junction contained 11 bases not matched to a gene. CDR3 length: 16 amino acids.

CDR3 DNA sequence: TGTGCCAGCAGCCAACAGGACGGAACTAATGAAAAACTGTTTTTT. This encodes CASSQQDGTNEKLFF. The rearrangement links TRBV7-2 to TRBJ1-4; TRBD1 might be the D (5 bases). CDR1 is SGHTA and CDR2 is FQGNSA in the germline V gene. V was pared by 5 bases and J by 1 base, with 11 bases between. The CDR3 has 15 residues.

CDR3 sequence reads: CSVQGPGGHYGYTF. The CDR3 nucleotides read TGCAGCGTTCAGGGTCCAGGGGGCCACTATGGCTACACCTTC. This sequence joins TRBV29-1 and TRBJ1-2; 8 nucleotides align to TRBD1. Trimming at V came to 5 bases and at J to 3 bases, leaving 8 bases not matched to a gene. The germline V gene has CDR1 SQVTM and CDR2 ANQGSEA. The CDR3 runs to 14 residues.

This chain links TRBV5-1 with TRBJ2-3, with a possible D match to TRBD2 (6 bases). The CDR3 contains 13 residues. Trimming pared 0 bases from V and 5 bases from J, leaving 7 bases between. The germline gives CDR1 SGHRS, CDR2 YFSETQ. The CDR3 DNA reads TGCGCCAGCAGCTTGGGACTAGAAGATACGCAGTATTTT. Protein sequence: CASSLGLEDTQYF.

In this sample, this clonotype turned up many times. The gene calls are TRBV5-1 and TRBJ1-2, with unresolved D. Trimming cost V 3 bases and J 5 bases, with 14 bases left between them. The germline CDR1 and CDR2 sequences are SGHRS and YFSETQ. The CDR3 extends over 14 amino acids. CDR3 sequence (DNA): TGCGCCAGCAGCTCCGACCGACCGGGATATGGCTACACCTTC. Protein product: CASSSDRPGYGYTF.

The chain combines TRBV7-2 with TRBJ1-5, with 9 nucleotides matching TRBD1. This CDR3 is built from 15 residues. Trimming at V came to 7 bases and at J to 6 bases, leaving 10 bases not matched to a gene. The germline V gene has CDR1 SGHTA and CDR2 FQGNSA. The CDR3 here is CASTKQGAIGQPQHF. In DNA form, the CDR3 reads TGTGCCAGCACCAAACAGGGGGCAATAGGTCAGCCCCAGCATTTT. The entire variable domain, with the rest obtained from reference TRBV7-2 and TRBJ1-5, is as follows: GAGVSQSPSNKVTEKGKDVELRCDPISGHTALYWYRQSLGQGLEFLIYFQGNSAPDKSGLPSDRFSAERTGGSVSTLTIQRTQQEDSAVYLCASTKQGAIGQPQHFGDGTRLSIL.

This clonotype has only a few counts. The rearrangement uses TRBV10-3 and TRBJ2-3; TRBD2 might be the D (5 bases). The CDR3 covers 16 residues. Per the germline V gene, CDR1 is ENHRY and CDR2 is SYGVKD. The ends were cut back, 4 bases at V and 6 bases at J, with 20 bases in the middle. The CDR3 spells CAISVANTKKGDTQYF. CDR3 nucleotides: TGTGCCATCAGTGTAGCGAATACAAAGAAAGGGGATACGCAGTATTTT.

The sample holds many counts of this clonotype. The chain employs TRBV6-2 or TRBV6-3 and TRBJ2-1, with 7 bases fitting TRBD2. Losses at the gene ends were 4 bases for V and 7 bases for J; bases not matched to a gene: 16. The CDR3 extends over 17 amino acids. Germline CDR1 and CDR2: MNHEY and SVGEGT. Here the CDR3 DNA reads TGTGCCAGCAGTTCCCCGGGTCACGCGGGAGCACAAAATGAGCAGTTCTTC. Translation gives CASSSPGHAGAQNEQFF.

The V and J genes are TRBV7-9 and TRBJ2-3; 14 nucleotides agree with TRBD2. Germline CDR1 is SEHNR and CDR2 is FQNEAQ (reference sequence). The junction had 3 bases not matched to a gene; V was cut back by 5 bases and J by 5 bases. The CDR3 is made up of 15 amino acids. CDR3 nucleotide sequence: TGTGCCAGCAGCGACGGGACTAGCGGGAGAGATACGCAGTATTTT. This encodes CASSDGTSGRDTQYF. Complete variable domain (other parts from reference TRBV7-9 and TRBJ2-3): DTGVSQNPRHKITKRGQNVTFRCDPISEHNRLYWYRQTLGQGPEFLTYFQNEAQLEKSRLLSDRFSAERPKGSFSTLEIQRTEQGDSAMYLCASSDGTSGRDTQYFGPGTRLTVL.

This clonotype was seen a handful of times. The V gene is TRBV12-3 or TRBV12-4, the J gene TRBJ1-1; D possibly corresponds to TRBD1 (5 bases). The CDR3 sequence is 14 residues long. Trimming stripped 6 bases from V and 1 base from J, with 12 bases between. The CDR3 reads CASSRRQKNTEAFF. CDR3 nucleotide sequence: TGTGCCAGCAGCCGGAGACAGAAGAACACTGAAGCTTTCTTT.

This clonotype has only a few counts. The chain recombines TRBV5-1 with TRBJ2-1; 8 positions agree with TRBD2. The CDR3 runs to 15 residues. The germline CDR1 and CDR2 sequences are SGHRS and YFSETQ. The V segment lost 0 bases and the J segment 8 bases; nucleotides outside the gene matches: 7. CDR3 nucleotide sequence: TGCGCCAGCAGCTTGGATGGGACTAGTATCGATGAGCAGTTCTTC. It yields the protein CASSLDGTSIDEQFF.

The sample holds many counts of this clonotype. The J gene is TRBJ1-2, the V gene TRBV20-1, with D perhaps matching TRBD1 (6 bases). The CDR3 runs to 12 residues. Germline CDR1 DFQATT, CDR2 SNEGSKA (reference sequence). Trimming took off 8 bases at V and 7 bases at J, with 17 bases between the two ends. CDR3 region: CSLLGGLGGYTF. CDR3 nucleotides: TGCAGTCTATTAGGGGGGTTAGGTGGCTACACCTTC.